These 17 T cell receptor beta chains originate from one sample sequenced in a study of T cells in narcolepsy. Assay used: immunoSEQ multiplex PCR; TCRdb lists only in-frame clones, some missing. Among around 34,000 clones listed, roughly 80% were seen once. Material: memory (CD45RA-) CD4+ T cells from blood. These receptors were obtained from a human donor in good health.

CDR3 nucleotide sequence: TGTGCCAGCAGCTTGTCGACAGCTTACTATGGCTACACCTTC. Translation gives CASSLSTAYYGYTF. The rearrangement uses TRBV5-4 and TRBJ1-2; perhaps TRBD1 as D (5 bases). Trimming stripped 1 base from V and 3 bases from J, with 10 bases between. Germline V gives CDR1 SGHNT, CDR2 YYREEE (reference sequence). The CDR3 sequence is 14 residues long.

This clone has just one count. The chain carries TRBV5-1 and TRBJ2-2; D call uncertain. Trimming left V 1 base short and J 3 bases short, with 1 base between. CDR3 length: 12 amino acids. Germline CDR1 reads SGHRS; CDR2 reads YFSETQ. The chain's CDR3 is CASSLYTGELFF. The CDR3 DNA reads TGCGCCAGCAGCTTGTACACCGGGGAGCTGTTTTTT.

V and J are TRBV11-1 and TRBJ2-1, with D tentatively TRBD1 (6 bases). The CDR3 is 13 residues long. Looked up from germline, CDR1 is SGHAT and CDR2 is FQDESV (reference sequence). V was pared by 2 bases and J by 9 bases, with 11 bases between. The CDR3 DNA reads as TGTGCCAGCAGCTTATCAGGGGTTGGTGAGCAGTTCTTC. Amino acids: CASSLSGVGEQFF.

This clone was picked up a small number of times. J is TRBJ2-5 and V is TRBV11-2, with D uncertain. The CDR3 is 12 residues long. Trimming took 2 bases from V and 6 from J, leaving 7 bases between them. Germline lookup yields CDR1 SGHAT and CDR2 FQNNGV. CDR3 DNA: TGTGCCAGCAGCTTATTTTCACAGACCCAGTACTTC. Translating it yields CASSLFSQTQYF. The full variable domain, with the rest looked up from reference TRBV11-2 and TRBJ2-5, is EAGVAQSPRYKIIEKRQSVAFWCNPISGHATLYWYQQILGQGPKLLIQFQNNGVVDDSQLPKDRFSAERLKGVDSTLKIQPAKLEDSAVYLCASSLFSQTQYFGPGTRLLVL.

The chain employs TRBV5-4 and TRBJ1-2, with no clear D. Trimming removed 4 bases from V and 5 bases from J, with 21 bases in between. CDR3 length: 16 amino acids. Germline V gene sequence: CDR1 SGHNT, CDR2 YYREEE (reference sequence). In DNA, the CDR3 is TGTGCCAGCAGCCCCGGGGTTAGGGAAGGAGGGTATGGCTACACCTTC. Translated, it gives CASSPGVREGGYGYTF.

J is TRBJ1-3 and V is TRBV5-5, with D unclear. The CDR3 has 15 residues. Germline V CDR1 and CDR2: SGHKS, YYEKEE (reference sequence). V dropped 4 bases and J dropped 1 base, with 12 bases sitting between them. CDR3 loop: CASSRDPRSGNTIYF. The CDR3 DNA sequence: TGTGCCAGCAGCCGAGACCCGAGATCTGGAAACACCATATATTTT.

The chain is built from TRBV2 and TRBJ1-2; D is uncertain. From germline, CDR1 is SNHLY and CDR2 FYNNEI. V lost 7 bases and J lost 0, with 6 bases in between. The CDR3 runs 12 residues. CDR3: CASNLPNYGYTF. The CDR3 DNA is TGTGCCAGCAATCTTCCTAACTATGGCTACACCTTC.

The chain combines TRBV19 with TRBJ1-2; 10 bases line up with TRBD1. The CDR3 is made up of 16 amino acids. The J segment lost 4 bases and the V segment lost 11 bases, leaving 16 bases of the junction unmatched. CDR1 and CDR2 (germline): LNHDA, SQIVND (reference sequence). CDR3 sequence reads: CAGKRRGTGDAYGYTF. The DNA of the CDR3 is TGTGCCGGAAAACGCCGGGGGACAGGGGACGCCTATGGCTACACCTTC.

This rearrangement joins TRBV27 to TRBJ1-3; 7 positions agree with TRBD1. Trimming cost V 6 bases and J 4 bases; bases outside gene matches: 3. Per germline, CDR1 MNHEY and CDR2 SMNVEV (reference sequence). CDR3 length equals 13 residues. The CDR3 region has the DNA TGTGCCAGCAGGCGGACAGGCGGAAACACCATATATTTT. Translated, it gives CASRRTGGNTIYF.

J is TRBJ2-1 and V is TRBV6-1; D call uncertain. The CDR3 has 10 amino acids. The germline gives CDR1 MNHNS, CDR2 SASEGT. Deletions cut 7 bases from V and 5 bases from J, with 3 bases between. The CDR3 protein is CASKDNEQFF. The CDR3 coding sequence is TGTGCCAGCAAGGACAATGAGCAGTTCTTC.

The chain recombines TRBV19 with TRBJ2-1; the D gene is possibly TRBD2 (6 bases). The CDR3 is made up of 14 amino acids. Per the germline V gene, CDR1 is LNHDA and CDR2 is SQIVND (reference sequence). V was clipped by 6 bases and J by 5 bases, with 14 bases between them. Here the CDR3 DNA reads TGTGCCAGTAGAGCCTCTAGCGCCGACAATGAGCAGTTCTTC. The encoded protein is CASRASSADNEQFF.

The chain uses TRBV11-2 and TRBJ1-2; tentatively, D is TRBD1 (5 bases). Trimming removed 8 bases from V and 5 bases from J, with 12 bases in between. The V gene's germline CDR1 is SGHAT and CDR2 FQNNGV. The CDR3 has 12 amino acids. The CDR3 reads CASSEGDYGYTF. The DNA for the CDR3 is TGTGCCAGCTCGGAAGGGGATTATGGCTACACCTTC. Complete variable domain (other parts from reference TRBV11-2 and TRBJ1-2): EAGVAQSPRYKIIEKRQSVAFWCNPISGHATLYWYQQILGQGPKLLIQFQNNGVVDDSQLPKDRFSAERLKGVDSTLKIQPAKLEDSAVYLCASSEGDYGYTFGSGTRLTVV.

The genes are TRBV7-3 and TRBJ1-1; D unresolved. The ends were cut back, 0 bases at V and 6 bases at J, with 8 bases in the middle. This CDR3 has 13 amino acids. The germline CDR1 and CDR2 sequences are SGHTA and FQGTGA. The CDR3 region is CASSLTGASEAFF. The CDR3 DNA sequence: TGTGCCAGCAGCTTAACAGGAGCTTCTGAAGCTTTCTTT. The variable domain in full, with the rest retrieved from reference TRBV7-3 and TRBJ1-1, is GAGVSQTPSNKVTEKGKYVELRCDPISGHTALYWYRQSLGQGPEFLIYFQGTGAADDSGLPNDRFFAVRPEGSVSTLKIQRTERGDSAVYLCASSLTGASEAFFGQGTRLTVV.

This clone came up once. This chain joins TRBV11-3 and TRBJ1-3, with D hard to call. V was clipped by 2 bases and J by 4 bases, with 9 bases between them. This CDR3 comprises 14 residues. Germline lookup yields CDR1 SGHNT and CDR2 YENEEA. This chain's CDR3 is CASSLIERGNTIYF. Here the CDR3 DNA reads TGTGCCAGCAGCTTAATCGAGAGGGGAAACACCATATATTTT.

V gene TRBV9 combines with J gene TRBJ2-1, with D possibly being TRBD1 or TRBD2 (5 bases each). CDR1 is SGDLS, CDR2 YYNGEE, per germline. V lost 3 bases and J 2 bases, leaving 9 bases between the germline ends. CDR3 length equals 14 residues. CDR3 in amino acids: CASSARDPYNEQFF. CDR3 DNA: TGTGCCAGCAGCGCCCGGGACCCCTACAATGAGCAGTTCTTC.

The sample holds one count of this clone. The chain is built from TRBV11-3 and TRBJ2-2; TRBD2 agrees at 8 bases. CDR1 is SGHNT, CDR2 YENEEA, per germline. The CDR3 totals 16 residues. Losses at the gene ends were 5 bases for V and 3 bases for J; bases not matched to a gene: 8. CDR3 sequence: CASSGGIAGHTGELFF. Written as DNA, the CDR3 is TGTGCCAGCAGCGGGGGTATAGCGGGACACACCGGGGAGCTGTTTTTT. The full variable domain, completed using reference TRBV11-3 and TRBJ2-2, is EAGVVQSPRYKIIEKKQPVAFWCNPISGHNTLYWYLQNLGQGPELLIRYENEEAVDDSQLPKDRFSAERLKGVDSTLKIQPAELGDSAVYLCASSGGIAGHTGELFFGEGSRLTVL.

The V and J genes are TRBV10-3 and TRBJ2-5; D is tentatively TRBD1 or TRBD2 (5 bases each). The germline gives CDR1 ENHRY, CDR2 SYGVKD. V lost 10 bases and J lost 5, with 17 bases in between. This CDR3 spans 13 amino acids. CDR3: CATGPGDEETQYF. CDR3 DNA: TGTGCCACGGGCCCCGGGGACGAGGAGACCCAGTACTTC.